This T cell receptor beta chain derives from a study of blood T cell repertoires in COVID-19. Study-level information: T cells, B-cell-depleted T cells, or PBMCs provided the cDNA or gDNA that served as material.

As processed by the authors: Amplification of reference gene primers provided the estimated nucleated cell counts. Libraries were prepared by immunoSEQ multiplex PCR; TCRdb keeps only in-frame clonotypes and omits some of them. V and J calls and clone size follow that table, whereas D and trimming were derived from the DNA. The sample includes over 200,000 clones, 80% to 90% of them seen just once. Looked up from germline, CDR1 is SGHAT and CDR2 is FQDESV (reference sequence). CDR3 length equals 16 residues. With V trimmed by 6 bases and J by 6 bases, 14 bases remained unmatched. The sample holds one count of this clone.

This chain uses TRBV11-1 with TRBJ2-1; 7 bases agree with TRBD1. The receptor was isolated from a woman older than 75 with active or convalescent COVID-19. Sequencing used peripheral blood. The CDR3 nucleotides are TGTGCCAGCAGTAGGACAGGAGGCCGGAGCAGCAATGAGCAGTTCTTC. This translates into CASSRTGGRSSNEQFF.